This T cell receptor beta chain was obtained from a study of T cells in Graves' hyperthyroidism and ophthalmopathy. This clonotype appeared many times. Amplification targeted TCR beta CDR3 regions from RNA transcripts. Researchers ran a first-round RT-PCR on the TCR CDR3 using the HTBI primer set. TCRdb analysed the multiplex PCR reads with MiXCR anew, one entry per CDR3 protein. The sample shows approximately 380,000 distinct CDR3 sequences, about a fifth of them seen only once. Exclusion followed for patients with uncontrolled infection, other autoimmune disease, pregnancy or lactation. The germline V gene encodes CDR1 SNHLY and CDR2 FYNNEI. Between the trimmed V and J ends, which lost 3 bases and 11 bases, there was a span of 16 bases. The CDR3 contains 14 residues.

The sequenced material came from blood. The sequence came from a man aged 18 to 30 with Graves' ophthalmopathy. The V gene is TRBV2, the J gene TRBJ2-2; either TRBD1 or TRBD2 may fit D (5 bases each). CDR3 loop: CASSDFGTIYELFF. The CDR3 nucleotides read TGTGCCAGCAGTGATTTCGGGACCATTTATGAGCTGTTTTTT.